This entry features one TCR beta chain sequence. Co-extraction of both nucleic acids (RNA and DNA) used roughly 19-33 mg of unsorted bulk tissue. The investigators made TCR beta cDNA from approximately 0.5 ug total RNA, using a constant-region primer. ARM-PCR was slightly modified, and three nested multiplex PCR rounds with it gave rise to the TCR beta libraries. MiXCR was run by TCRdb on the multiplex PCR reads, yielding one entry per CDR3 protein. This table holds 20,000 or so distinct CDR3 sequences, over 65% found once. This sample was included in a study of tumor-infiltrating lymphocytes in primary liver carcinoma. This TCR was recovered from a man in his forties with primary liver carcinoma and hepatitis B virus infection. The sequenced sample was liver tumor tissue from sampling region 1. The subset is: tumor region T1, superior pole.

The CDR3 sequence is CANSPRGTFSNNEQFF. The CDR3 nucleotides are TGTGCCAACAGCCCGCGCGGGACTTTCTCAAACAATGAGCAGTTCTTC. The chain joins TRBV2 to TRBJ2-1, with D possibly matching TRBD2 (6 bases). The CDR3 covers 16 residues. Between the trimmed V and J ends, which lost 10 bases and 5 bases, there was a span of 24 bases. CDR1 SNHLY and CDR2 FYNNEI come from the germline V gene.